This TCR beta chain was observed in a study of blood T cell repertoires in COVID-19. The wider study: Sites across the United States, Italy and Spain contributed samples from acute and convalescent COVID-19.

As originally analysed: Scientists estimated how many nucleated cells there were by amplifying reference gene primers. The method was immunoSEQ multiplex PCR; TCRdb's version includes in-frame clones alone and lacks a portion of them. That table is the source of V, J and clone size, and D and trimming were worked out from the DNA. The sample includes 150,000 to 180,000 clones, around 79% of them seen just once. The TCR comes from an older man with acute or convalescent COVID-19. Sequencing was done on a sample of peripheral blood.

Written as DNA, the CDR3 is TGTGCCAGCAATCCACAGGGGATGAGCACCGGGGAGCTGTTTTTT. Amino acid sequence: CASNPQGMSTGELFF. This chain uses TRBV2 with TRBJ2-2; TRBD1 matches at 7 bases. This CDR3 has 15 residues. Germline assignment: CDR1 SNHLY and CDR2 FYNNEI. V dropped 7 bases and J dropped 4; count of bases not matched to a gene: 9.